This T cell receptor beta chain is from a study of response to subunit inactivated influenza vaccine (dated by TCRdb to between 2018 and 2020). Background for the entire study: Deep quantitative T cell receptor repertoire profiling was used in the study to track responses to a trivalent subunit inactivated influenza vaccine.

Per the publication, the time point label means: more than 35 days after influenza vaccine administration. As for this clonotype: Its binding antigen is unknown. No base-level quality is on record; no much larger clone is a single base apart.

The germline V gene (reference sequence) yields DFQATT for CDR1 and SNEGSKA for CDR2. Germline trimming amounts to 4 bases on V and 2 bases on J, with 7 as the count of junction bases outside the gene matches. The CDR3 contains 15 residues, cysteine and phenylalanine counted. Only CDR3 DNA is held: 45 bases, read in frame from base 1. General findings and caveats noted by the study authors: It was suggested by the authors that each seasonal influenza vaccination may recruit only a limited number of new T cells.

The library was produced with RT-PCR. Sequencing relied on an Illumina HiSeq 2500. TCRdb's own reprocessing of the public reads used fastp at Q25 and MiXCR and kept productive beta chains. One record per CDR3 amino acid sequence lists the most common genes and DNA. This sample gives fewer than 650,000 distinct CDR3 sequences in total; 10% to 15% of them show up just once. The top ten constitute 10% to 15% of the sample. This specimen was PBMCs from blood, taken 40 to 50 days after vaccination. The clonotype comes from a man between 45 and 60 years old who received an inactivated influenza vaccine. Donor details come from another sample of the same person, matched by shared clones. The chain is made from TRBV20-1 and TRBJ2-3, and 9 junction bases match TRBD2. The nucleotide sequence is given as TGCAGTGCTAAAAGCGGGAGGCAAGTCACAGATACGCAGTATTTT. The resulting protein is CSAKSGRQVTDTQYF.